This T cell receptor beta chain was documented in a study of T cells expressing NK-cell markers. About the study: Sequencing covered eight donors, seven HCMV-seropositive and one seronegative.

Template switching by 5'RACE with UMIs generated the TCR beta cDNA. Reanalyzing the 5' RACE reads, TCRdb keeps one entry per CDR3 protein, without DNA. The table for this sample gives under 500,000 distinct CDR3 sequences. Per the germline V gene, CDR1 is DFQATT and CDR2 is SNEGSKA (reference sequence). The CDR3 contains 13 residues. Findings of the study overall: For four donors, these clonotypes were likewise the leading ones in the CD3+CD56-NKG2C+ fraction.

Comment on this clonotype: The antigen is not known.

This chain joins TRBV20-1 and TRBJ1-5. The sequence came from a woman aged 18 to 75 in good health. Sequenced: blood T cells: a sorted CD56 or NKG2C T cell subset, CD4+ or CD8+ T cells, or bulk PBMC T cells (not recorded which). CDR3 region: CSARDQDNQPQHF.